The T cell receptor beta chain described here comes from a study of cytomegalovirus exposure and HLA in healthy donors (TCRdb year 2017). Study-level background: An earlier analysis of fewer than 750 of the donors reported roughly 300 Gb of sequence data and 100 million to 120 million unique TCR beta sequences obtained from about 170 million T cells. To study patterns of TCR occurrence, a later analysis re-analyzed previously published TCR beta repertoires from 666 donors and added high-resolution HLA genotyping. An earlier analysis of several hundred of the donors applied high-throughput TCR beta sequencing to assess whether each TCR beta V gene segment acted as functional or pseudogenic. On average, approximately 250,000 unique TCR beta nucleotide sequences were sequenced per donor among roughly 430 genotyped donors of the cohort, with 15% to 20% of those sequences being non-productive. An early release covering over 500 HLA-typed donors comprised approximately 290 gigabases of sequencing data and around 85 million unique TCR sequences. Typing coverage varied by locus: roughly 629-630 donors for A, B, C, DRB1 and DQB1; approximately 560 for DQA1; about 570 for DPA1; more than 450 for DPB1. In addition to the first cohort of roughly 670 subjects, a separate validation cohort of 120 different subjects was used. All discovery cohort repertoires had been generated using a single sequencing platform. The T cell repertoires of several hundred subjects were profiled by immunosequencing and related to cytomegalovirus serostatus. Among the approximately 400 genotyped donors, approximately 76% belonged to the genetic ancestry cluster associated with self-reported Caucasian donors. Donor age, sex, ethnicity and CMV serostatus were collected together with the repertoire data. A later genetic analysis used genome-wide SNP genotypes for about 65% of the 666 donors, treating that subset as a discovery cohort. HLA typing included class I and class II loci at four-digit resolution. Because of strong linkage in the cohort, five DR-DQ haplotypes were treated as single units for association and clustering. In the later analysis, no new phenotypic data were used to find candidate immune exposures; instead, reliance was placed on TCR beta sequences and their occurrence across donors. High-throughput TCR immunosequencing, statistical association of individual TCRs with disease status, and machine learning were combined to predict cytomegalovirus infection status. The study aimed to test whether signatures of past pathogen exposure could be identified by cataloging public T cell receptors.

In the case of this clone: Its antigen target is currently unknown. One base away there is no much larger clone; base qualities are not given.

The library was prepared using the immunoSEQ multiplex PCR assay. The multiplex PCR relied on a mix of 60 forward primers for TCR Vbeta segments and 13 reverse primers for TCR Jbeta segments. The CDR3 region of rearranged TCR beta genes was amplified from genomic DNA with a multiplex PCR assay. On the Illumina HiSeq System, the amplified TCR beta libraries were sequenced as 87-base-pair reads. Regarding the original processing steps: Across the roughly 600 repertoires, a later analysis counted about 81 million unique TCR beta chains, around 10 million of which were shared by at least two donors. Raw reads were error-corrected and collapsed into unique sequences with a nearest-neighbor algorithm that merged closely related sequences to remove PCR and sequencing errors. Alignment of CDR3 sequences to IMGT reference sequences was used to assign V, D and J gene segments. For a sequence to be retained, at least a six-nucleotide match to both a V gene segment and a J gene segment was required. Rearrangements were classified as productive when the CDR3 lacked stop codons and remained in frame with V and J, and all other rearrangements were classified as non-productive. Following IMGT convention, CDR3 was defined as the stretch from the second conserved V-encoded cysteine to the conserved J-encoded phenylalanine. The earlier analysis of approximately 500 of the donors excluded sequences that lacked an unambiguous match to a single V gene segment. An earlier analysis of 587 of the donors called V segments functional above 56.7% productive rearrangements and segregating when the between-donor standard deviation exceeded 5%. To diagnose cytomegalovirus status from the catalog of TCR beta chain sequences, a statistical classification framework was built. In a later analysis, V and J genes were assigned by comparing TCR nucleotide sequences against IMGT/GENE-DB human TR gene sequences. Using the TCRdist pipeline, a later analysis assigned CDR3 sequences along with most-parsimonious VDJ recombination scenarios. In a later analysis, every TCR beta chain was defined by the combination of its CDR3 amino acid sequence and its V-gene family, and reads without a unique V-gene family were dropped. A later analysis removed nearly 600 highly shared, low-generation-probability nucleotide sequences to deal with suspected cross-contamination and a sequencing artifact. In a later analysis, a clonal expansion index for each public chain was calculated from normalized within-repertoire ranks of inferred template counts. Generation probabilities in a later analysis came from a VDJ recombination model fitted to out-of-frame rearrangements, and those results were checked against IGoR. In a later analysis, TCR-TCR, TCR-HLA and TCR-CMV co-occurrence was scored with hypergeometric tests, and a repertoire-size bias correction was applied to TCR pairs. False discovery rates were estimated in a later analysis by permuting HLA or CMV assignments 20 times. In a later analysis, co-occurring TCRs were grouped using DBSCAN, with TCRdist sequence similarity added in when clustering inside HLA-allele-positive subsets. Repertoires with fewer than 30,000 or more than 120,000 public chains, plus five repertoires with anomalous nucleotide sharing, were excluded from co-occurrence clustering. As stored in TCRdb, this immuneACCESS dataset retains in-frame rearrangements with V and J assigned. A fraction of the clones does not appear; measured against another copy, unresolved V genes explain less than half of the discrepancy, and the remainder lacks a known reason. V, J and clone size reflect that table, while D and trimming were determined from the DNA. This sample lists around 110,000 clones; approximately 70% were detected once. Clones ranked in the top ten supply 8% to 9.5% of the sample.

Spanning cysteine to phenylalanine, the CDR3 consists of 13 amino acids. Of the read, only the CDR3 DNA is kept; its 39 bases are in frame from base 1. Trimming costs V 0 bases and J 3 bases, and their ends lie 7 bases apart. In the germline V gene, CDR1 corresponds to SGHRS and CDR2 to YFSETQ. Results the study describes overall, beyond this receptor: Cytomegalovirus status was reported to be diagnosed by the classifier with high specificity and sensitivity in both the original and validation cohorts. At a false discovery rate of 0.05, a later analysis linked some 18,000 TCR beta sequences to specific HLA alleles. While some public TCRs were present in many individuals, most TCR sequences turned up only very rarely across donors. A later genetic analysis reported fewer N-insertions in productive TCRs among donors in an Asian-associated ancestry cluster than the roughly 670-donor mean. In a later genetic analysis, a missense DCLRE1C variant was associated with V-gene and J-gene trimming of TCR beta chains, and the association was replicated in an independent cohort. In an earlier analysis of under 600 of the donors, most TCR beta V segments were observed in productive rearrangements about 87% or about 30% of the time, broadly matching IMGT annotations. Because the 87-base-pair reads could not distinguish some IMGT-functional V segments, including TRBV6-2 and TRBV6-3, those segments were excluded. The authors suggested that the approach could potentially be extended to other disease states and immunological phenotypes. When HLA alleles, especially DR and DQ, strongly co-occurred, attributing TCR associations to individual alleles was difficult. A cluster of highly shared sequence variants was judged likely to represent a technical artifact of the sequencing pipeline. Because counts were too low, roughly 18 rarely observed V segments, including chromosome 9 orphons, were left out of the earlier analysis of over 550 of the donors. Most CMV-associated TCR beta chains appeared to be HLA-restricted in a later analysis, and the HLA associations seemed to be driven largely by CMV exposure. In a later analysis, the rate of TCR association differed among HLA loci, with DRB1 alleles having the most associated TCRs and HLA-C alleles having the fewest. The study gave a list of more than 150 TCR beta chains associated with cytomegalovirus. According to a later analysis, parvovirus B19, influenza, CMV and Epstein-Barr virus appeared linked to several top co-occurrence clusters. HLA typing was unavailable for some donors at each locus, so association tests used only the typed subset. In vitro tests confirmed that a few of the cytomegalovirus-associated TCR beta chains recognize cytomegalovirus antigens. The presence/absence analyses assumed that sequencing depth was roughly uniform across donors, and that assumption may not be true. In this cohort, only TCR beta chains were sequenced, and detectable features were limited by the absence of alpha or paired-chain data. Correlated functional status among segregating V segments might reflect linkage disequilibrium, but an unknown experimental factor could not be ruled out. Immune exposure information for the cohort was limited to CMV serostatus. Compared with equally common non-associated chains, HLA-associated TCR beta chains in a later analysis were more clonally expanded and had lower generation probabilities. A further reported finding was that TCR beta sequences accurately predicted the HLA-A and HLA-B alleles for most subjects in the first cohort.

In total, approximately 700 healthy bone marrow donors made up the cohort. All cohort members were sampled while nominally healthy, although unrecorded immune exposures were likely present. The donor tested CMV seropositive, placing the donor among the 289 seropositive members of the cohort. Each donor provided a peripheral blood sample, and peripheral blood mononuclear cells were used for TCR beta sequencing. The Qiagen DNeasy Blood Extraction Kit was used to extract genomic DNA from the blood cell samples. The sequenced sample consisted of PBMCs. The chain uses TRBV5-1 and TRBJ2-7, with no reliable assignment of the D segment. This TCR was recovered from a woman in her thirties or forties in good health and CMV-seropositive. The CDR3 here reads CASSLEESYEQYF. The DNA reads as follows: TGCGCCAGCAGCTTGGAGGAGAGCTACGAGCAGTACTTC.